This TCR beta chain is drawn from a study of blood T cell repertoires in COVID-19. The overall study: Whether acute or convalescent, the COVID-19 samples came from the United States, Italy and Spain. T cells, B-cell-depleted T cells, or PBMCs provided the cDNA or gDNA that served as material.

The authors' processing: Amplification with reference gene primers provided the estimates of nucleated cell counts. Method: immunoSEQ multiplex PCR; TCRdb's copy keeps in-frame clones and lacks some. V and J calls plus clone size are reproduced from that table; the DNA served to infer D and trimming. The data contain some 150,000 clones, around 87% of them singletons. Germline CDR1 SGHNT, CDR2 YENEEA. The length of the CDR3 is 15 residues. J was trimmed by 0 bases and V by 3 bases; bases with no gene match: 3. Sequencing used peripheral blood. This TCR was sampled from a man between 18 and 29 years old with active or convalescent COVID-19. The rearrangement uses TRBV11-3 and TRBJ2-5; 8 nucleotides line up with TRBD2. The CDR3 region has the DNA TGTGCCAGCAGCTTTAGCGGGGCACACCAAGAGACCCAGTACTTC. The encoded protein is CASSFSGAHQETQYF.